These T cell receptor beta chains were read from a single sample in a study of neoadjuvant anti-PD-1 for oral cavity cancer. The table came from immunoSEQ multiplex PCR; TCRdb's copy has only in-frame clones and leaves some out. The sample contains 84,000 or so clones, less than 85% of which appear only once. The sample was PBMCs, taken before nivolumab (anti-PD-1) treatment. The origin of the receptors is a person aged 35-79 years with oral cavity squamous cell carcinoma. Both conserved end residues are part of each CDR3. D genes are given only for firm matches. Some rows have no size entry. The others give once, few or many, or a class for an expanded clone.

cdr3_nt,cdr3_aa,j_call,v_call,clone_size,d_call
TGCGCCAGCAGCTCGGGGGTACGCACTGAAGCTTTCTTT,CASSSGVRTEAFF,TRBJ1-1,TRBV5-1,NA,NA
TGTGCCAGCAGCCTGGAGGTCAACACTGAAGCTTTCTTT,CASSLEVNTEAFF,TRBJ1-1,TRBV5-4,NA,NA
TGCGCCAGCAGCTGGGGGACAGGGTCGAACACCGGGGAGCTGTTTTTT,CASSWGTGSNTGELFF,TRBJ2-2,TRBV5-1,few,TRBD1
TGTGCCAGCAGCTTAGGGACTAGCGCGAGCTACGAGCAGTACTTC,CASSLGTSASYEQYF,TRBJ2-7,TRBV7-9,NA,TRBD2
TGTGCCAGCAGCTTAGTTGCAAGTGAGACCCAGTACTTC,CASSLVASETQYF,TRBJ2-5,TRBV7-2,NA,NA
TGTGCCAGCAGTGGCCGCTCTAATGAAAAACTGTTTTTT,CASSGRSNEKLFF,TRBJ1-4,TRBV6-1,once,NA
TGTGCCAGCAGCTTGGGGCCGATAAGCGGGAGTGCCGGGGAGCTGTTTTTT,CASSLGPISGSAGELFF,TRBJ2-2,TRBV5-4,NA,TRBD2
TGTGCCAGCAGTTACCTTGGACAGGGATCCGGGGAGCTGTTTTTT,CASSYLGQGSGELFF,TRBJ2-2,TRBV6-6,NA,TRBD1
TGCAGCGTTGCGACTACCAGCTCCTACAATGAGCAGTTCTTC,CSVATTSSYNEQFF,TRBJ2-1,TRBV29-1,NA,NA
TGTGCCAGCAGTTATCTCCCGCCAGGGGGGGCCTACGAGCAGTACTTC,CASSYLPPGGAYEQYF,TRBJ2-7,TRBV6-6,NA,NA
TGCGCCAGCAGCTTGAACGCTTTCCAGAGCACAGATACGCAGTATTTT,CASSLNAFQSTDTQYF,TRBJ2-3,TRBV5-1,NA,NA
TGTGCCAGCAGGGGAGTGGGGGATGGCTACACCTTC,CASRGVGDGYTF,TRBJ1-2,TRBV28,few,NA
TGTGCCAGCGTATGGACAGGGGTCTACGAGCAGTACTTC,CASVWTGVYEQYF,TRBJ2-7,TRBV25-1,NA,TRBD1
TGTGCCAGCAGCCCAAGGGGCGGGCTCTCCGATACGCAGTATTTT,CASSPRGGLSDTQYF,TRBJ2-3,TRBV7-6,NA,NA
TGTGCCAGTAGGGCCTCTGGGGCCAACGTCCTGACTTTC,CASRASGANVLTF,TRBJ2-6,TRBV19,NA,NA
TGTGCCTGGAGGAAACAGGGGGTCCAGTACACTGAAGCTTTCTTT,CAWRKQGVQYTEAFF,TRBJ1-1,TRBV30,once,TRBD1
TGTGCCAGCAGGGGGACACCCGGGGGAGAGACCCAGTACTTC,CASRGTPGGETQYF,TRBJ2-5,TRBV6-1,NA,NA
TGTGCCAGCAGCCAGCCGGGTCTCCGCGATGAGCAGTTCTTC,CASSQPGLRDEQFF,TRBJ2-1,TRBV27,NA,NA
TGTGCCTCCGCGACAAGGGGGATCTCTGGGGCCAACGTCCTGACTTTC,CASATRGISGANVLTF,TRBJ2-6,TRBV30,NA,NA
TGTGCCTATGACAGGGGGCTCAATCAGCCCCAGCATTTT,CAYDRGLNQPQHF,TRBJ1-5,TRBV30,NA,TRBD1
TGCGCCAGCAGTGACAATTTTAGGGAGCTGTTTTTT,CASSDNFRELFF,TRBJ2-2,TRBV10-1,few,NA
TGTGCCTGGACAGGGGGCAGCCCTGAAGCTTTCTTT,CAWTGGSPEAFF,TRBJ1-1,TRBV30,NA,TRBD1
TGTGCCTGGGGTGACTCACATGAGCAGTTCTTC,CAWGDSHEQFF,TRBJ2-1,TRBV30,NA,NA
TGTGCCTGGAGTGACAGGCGAAACTACGAGCAGTACTTC,CAWSDRRNYEQYF,TRBJ2-7,TRBV30,NA,NA